The rows below give T cell receptor beta chains drawn from one sample of a study of blood T cells in healthy people across ages. Each CDR3 protein is one row after TCRdb ran MiXCR on the 5' RACE reads. The sample has around 1,600,000 distinct CDR3 sequences, roughly 43% seen once. The sample consisted of blood. All receptors come from a woman aged 18 to 35 in good health. Each CDR3 is given with its conserved first and last residue. D genes are given only for firm matches. A row's size may be missing; if present it is once, few, many or a size class.

V,size,D,J,CDR3,DNA
TRBV27,-,TRBD1,TRBJ2-2,CASRHGQGYNGELFF,TGTGCCAGCAGACACGGACAGGGCTATAACGGGGAGCTGTTTTTT
TRBV24-1,-,TRBD2,TRBJ2-3,CATSVGTSGIDTQYF,TGTGCCACCAGTGTCGGGACTAGCGGGATTGATACGCAGTATTTT
TRBV20-1,few,-,TRBJ1-5,CSARDGQLNQPQHF,TGCAGTGCTAGAGATGGACAGCTTAATCAGCCCCAGCATTTT
TRBV4-1,many,-,TRBJ1-2,CASSLSGSQYYGYTF,TGCGCCAGCAGCCTTAGCGGGTCTCAGTACTATGGCTACACCTTC
TRBV20-1,-,-,TRBJ2-7,CSAISPSSSASYEQYF,TGCAGTGCTATCTCCCCCTCTTCTAGCGCCTCCTACGAGCAGTACTTC
TRBV6-1,few,TRBD1,TRBJ1-2,CASSPRGQGGGYTF,TGTGCCAGCAGCCCCCGTGGACAGGGCGGTGGCTACACCTTC
TRBV6-2/TRBV6-3,-,-,TRBJ1-1,CASRDRSWTNTEAFF,TGTGCCAGCCGAGACAGGAGTTGGACGAACACTGAAGCTTTCTTT
TRBV27,-,-,TRBJ2-7,CASRSSLANERYF,TGTGCCAGCAGATCGTCGCTAGCGAACGAGCGGTACTTC
TRBV4-1,few,TRBD1,TRBJ1-6,CASSQVRTGNSPLHF,TGCGCCAGCAGCCAAGTTCGGACAGGAAATTCACCCCTCCACTTT
TRBV15,-,TRBD2,TRBJ2-7,CATSRVGLGFSHEQYF,TGTGCCACCAGCAGAGTGGGACTAGGTTTTTCGCATGAGCAGTACTTC
TRBV9,few,-,TRBJ1-6,CASSLDGYNSPLHF,TGTGCCAGCAGCCTGGACGGGTATAATTCACCCCTCCACTTT
TRBV27,-,-,TRBJ2-7,CASRDSFRPYEQYF,TGTGCCAGCAGGGATAGCTTTAGGCCCTACGAGCAGTACTTC
TRBV15,-,-,TRBJ2-3,CATTPGTDTQYF,TGTGCCACCACTCCGGGGACAGATACGCAGTATTTT
TRBV2,few,TRBD1,TRBJ2-5,CASMADRDETQYF,TGTGCCAGCATGGCGGACAGGGATGAGACCCAGTACTTC
TRBV27,few,-,TRBJ2-7,CASIGPSYEQYF,TGTGCCAGCATCGGTCCTTCTTACGAGCAGTACTTC
TRBV28,few,-,TRBJ1-2,CASTPGHRYGYTF,TGTGCCAGCACCCCTGGGCACCGCTATGGCTACACCTTC
TRBV28,-,-,TRBJ1-4,CASSFQGSEKLFF,TGTGCCAGCAGTTTTCAAGGATCCGAAAAACTGTTTTTT
TRBV5-7,few,-,TRBJ2-1,CASSLVSDCKYNEQFF,TGTGCCAGCAGCTTGGTATCGGACTGCAAATACAATGAGCAGTTCTTC
TRBV20-1,few,-,TRBJ2-7,CSASLDSATYEQYF,TGCAGTGCTAGTCTGGACAGTGCTACCTACGAGCAGTACTTC
TRBV4-2,-,-,TRBJ2-1,CASSQVFYRAFEQFF,TGTGCCAGCAGCCAAGTTTTTTACAGGGCTTTTGAGCAGTTCTTC
TRBV12-3/TRBV12-4,-,-,TRBJ2-3,CASSYHLADTQYF,TGTGCCAGCAGCTACCATTTGGCAGATACGCAGTATTTT
TRBV5-1,once,TRBD2,TRBJ2-3,CASSLPGLADKDTQYF,TGCGCCAGCAGCTTACCGGGACTAGCAGATAAAGATACGCAGTATTTT
TRBV7-2,once,TRBD1,TRBJ1-2,CASSLDSGTVYGYTF,TGTGCCAGCAGCTTGGATTCCGGGACAGTATATGGCTACACCTTC
TRBV7-2,-,-,TRBJ1-4,CASSLPGGGNEKLFF,TGTGCCAGCAGCCTTCCCGGGGGGGGCAATGAAAAACTGTTTTTT
TRBV7-9,-,TRBD1,TRBJ2-7,CASSLDRGPHEQYF,TGTGCCAGCAGCCTTGACAGGGGGCCCCACGAGCAGTACTTC
TRBV4-1,-,-,TRBJ2-3,CAISQVRTDTQYF,TGCGCCATCAGCCAAGTACGGACAGATACGCAGTATTTT
TRBV11-2,-,TRBD1,TRBJ2-1,CASTPGTGANEQFF,TGTGCCAGTACTCCAGGGACAGGGGCCAATGAGCAGTTCTTC
TRBV24-1,-,-,TRBJ2-3,CATSARGDGDTQYF,TGTGCCACCAGTGCGCGGGGAGATGGAGATACGCAGTATTTT
TRBV20-1,-,-,TRBJ2-3,CSARLQATSTDTQYF,TGCAGTGCCCGTCTCCAGGCAACTAGCACAGATACGCAGTATTTT
TRBV4-3,few,-,TRBJ2-3,CASSQVESTTDTQYF,TGCGCCAGCAGCCAAGTAGAGTCCACGACAGATACGCAGTATTTT
TRBV3-1,once,-,TRBJ2-1,CASSQEVLARGHEQFF,TGTGCCAGCAGCCAAGAAGTACTAGCGAGGGGGCATGAGCAGTTCTTC
TRBV4-3,-,-,TRBJ1-1,CASSQDEGQGWVMNTEAFF,TGCGCCAGCAGCCAAGACGAGGGGCAGGGATGGGTCATGAACACTGAAGCTTTCTTT
TRBV18,few,-,TRBJ2-3,CASSPLGTSTDTQYF,TGTGCCAGCTCACCGCTCGGGACTAGCACAGATACGCAGTATTTT
TRBV20-1,few,TRBD1,TRBJ1-2,CSARESGTGSNGYTF,TGCAGTGCTAGAGAATCTGGGACAGGGTCTAACGGCTACACCTTC
TRBV9,-,-,TRBJ1-2,CASSVISSVDGYTF,TGTGCCAGCAGCGTCATCAGCTCGGTGGATGGCTACACCTTC
TRBV6-5,-,TRBD1,TRBJ2-1,CASSYSRQGVTYNEQFF,TGTGCCAGCAGTTACTCCCGGCAGGGGGTAACCTACAATGAGCAGTTCTTC
TRBV28,-,-,TRBJ2-3,CASNRAGVQYF,TGTGCCAGCAACAGGGCCGGCGTGCAGTATTTT
TRBV4-2,-,TRBD2,TRBJ2-1,CASSVRGGLYNEQFF,TGTGCCAGCAGCGTCCGGGGAGGGCTCTACAATGAGCAGTTCTTC
TRBV7-2,-,TRBD1,TRBJ1-1,CASSFGRDRYTEAFF,TGTGCCAGCAGCTTCGGACGGGACAGGTATACTGAAGCTTTCTTT
TRBV4-1,once,TRBD2,TRBJ2-7,CASSQGVAGLPYEQYF,TGCGCCAGCAGCCAAGGGGTAGCGGGGCTCCCCTACGAGCAGTACTTC
TRBV29-1,-,-,TRBJ2-7,CSVPKDNSYEQYF,TGCAGCGTTCCCAAGGACAACTCCTACGAGCAGTACTTC
TRBV20-1,-,-,TRBJ2-1,CSAKPWTSSFNEQFF,TGCAGTGCCAAACCGTGGACCAGCTCGTTCAATGAGCAGTTCTTC
TRBV25-1,-,-,TRBJ2-1,CASSVIGSYNEQFF,TGTGCCAGCAGTGTAATAGGCTCCTACAATGAGCAGTTCTTC
TRBV28,few,-,TRBJ2-5,CASRPRVGKETQYF,TGTGCCAGCAGGCCCAGGGTGGGTAAAGAGACCCAGTACTTC
TRBV4-2,-,-,TRBJ2-7,CASSQVETQYNEQYF,TGTGCCAGCAGCCAAGTAGAGACACAATACAATGAGCAGTACTTC
TRBV20-1,few,-,TRBJ2-7,CSATPGRLSYEQYF,TGCAGTGCGACCCCGGGACGGCTTTCCTACGAGCAGTACTTC